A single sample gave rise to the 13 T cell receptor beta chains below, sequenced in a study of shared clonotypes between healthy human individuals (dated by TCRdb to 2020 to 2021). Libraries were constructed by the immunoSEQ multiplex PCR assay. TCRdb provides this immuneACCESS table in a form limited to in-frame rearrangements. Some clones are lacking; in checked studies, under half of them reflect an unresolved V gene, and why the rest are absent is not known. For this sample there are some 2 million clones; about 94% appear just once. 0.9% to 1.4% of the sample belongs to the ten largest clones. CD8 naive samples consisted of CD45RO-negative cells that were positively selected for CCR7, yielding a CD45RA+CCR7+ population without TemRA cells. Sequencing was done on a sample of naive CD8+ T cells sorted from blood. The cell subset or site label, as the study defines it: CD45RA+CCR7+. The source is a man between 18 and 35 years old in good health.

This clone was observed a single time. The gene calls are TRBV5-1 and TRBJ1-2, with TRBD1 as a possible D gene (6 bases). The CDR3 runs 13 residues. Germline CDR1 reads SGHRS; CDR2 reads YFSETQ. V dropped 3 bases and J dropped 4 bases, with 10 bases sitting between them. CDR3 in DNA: TGCGCCAGCAGCTCAGGGGTGGGCTATGGCTACACCTTC. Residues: CASSSGVGYGYTF. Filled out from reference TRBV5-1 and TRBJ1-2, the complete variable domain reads KAGVTQTPRYLIKTRGQQVTLSCSPISGHRSVSWYQQTPGQGLQFLFEYFSETQRNKGNFPGRFSGRQFSNSRSEMNVSTLELGDSALYLCASSSGVGYGYTFGSGTRLTVV.

CDR3 protein: CASSFMGDNEQFF. As DNA, the CDR3 is TGTGCCAGCAGCTTCATGGGAGACAATGAGCAGTTCTTC. The J gene is TRBJ2-1, the V gene TRBV5-6; weak D call: TRBD2 (5 bases). Germline lookup yields CDR1 SGHDT and CDR2 YYEEEE. Trimming pared 2 bases from V and 5 bases from J, leaving 8 bases between. This CDR3 region has 13 residues.

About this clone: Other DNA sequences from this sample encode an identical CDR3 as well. CDR3 residues: CASSLLAGGDNEQFF. The CDR3 nucleotides read TGTGCCAGCAGCCTACTAGCGGGAGGCGACAATGAGCAGTTCTTC. The chain couples TRBV7-9 to TRBJ2-1; 12 nucleotides line up with TRBD2. The CDR3 sequence is 15 residues long. The J segment lost 5 bases and the V segment lost 5 bases, leaving 4 bases of the junction unmatched. Germline CDR1 and CDR2: SEHNR and FQNEAQ (reference sequence).

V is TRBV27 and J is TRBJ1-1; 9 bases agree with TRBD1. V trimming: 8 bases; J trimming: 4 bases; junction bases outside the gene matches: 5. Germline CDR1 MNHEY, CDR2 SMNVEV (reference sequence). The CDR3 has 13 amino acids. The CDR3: CASRGQGFTEAFF. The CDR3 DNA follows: TGTGCCAGCCGGGGACAGGGCTTCACTGAAGCTTTCTTT.

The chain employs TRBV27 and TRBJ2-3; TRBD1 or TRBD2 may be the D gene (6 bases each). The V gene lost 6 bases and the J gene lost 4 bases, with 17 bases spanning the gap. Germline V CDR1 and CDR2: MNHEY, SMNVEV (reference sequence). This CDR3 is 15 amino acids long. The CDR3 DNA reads TGTGCCAGCAGCTCCGCCGGGGGCCCCGCAGATACGCAGTATTTT. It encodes CASSSAGGPADTQYF.

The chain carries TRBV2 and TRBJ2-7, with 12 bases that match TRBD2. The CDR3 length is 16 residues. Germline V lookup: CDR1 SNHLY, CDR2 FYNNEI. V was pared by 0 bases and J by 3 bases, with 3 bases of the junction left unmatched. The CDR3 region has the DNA TGTGCCAGCAGTGAAGCGTCGGGACTAGCGGGCTACGAGCAGTACTTC. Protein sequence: CASSEASGLAGYEQYF.

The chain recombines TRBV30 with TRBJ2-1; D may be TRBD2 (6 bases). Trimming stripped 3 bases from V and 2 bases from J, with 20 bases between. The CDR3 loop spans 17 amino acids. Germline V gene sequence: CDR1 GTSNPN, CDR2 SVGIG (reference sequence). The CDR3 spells CAWSSSVLAYPYNEQFF. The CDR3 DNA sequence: TGTGCCTGGAGCTCGTCAGTTCTAGCGTATCCCTACAATGAGCAGTTCTTC.

CDR3 sequence reads: CASGRDSTEAFF. In nucleotides, the CDR3 is TGTGCCAGCGGTCGGGACAGCACTGAAGCTTTCTTT. V usage is TRBV7-8 and J usage is TRBJ1-1; 7 nucleotides align to TRBD1. The germline gives CDR1 SGHVS, CDR2 FQNEAQ. V lost 8 bases to trimming and J lost 4 bases; unmatched junction nucleotides: 4. The CDR3 length is 12 residues.

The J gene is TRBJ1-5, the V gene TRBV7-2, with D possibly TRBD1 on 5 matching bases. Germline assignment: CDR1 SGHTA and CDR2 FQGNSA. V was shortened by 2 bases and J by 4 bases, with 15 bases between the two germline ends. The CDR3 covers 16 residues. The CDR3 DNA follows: TGTGCCAGCAGCTTAAGGGACTCCCTGGGAAATCAGCCCCAGCATTTT. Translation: CASSLRDSLGNQPQHF.

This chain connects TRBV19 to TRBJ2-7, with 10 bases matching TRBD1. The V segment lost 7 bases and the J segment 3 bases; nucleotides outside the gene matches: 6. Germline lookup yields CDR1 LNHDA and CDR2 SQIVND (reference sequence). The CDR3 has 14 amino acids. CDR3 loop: CASTGTGANYEQYF. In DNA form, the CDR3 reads TGTGCCAGTACAGGGACAGGGGCGAACTACGAGCAGTACTTC.

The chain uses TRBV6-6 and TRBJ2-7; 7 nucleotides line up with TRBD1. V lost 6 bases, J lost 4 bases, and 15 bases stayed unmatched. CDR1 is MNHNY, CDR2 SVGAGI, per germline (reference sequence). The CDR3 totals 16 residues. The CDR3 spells CASSPLTGDGFYEQYF. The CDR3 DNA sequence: TGTGCCAGCAGCCCCCTTACAGGGGATGGTTTTTACGAGCAGTACTTC.

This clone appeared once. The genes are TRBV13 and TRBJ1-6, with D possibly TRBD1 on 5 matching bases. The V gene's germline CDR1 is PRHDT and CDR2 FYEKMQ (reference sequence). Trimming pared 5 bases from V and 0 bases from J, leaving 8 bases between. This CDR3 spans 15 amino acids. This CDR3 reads CASSPDSSYNSPLHF. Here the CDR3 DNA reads TGTGCCAGCAGCCCTGACAGCTCCTATAATTCACCCCTCCACTTT.

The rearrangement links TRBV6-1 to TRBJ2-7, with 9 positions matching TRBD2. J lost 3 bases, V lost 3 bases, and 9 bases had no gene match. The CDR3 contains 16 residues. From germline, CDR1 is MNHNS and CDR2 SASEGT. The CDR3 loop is CASSDLGGLANYEQYF. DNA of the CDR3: TGTGCCAGCAGTGACTTAGGCGGACTAGCGAACTACGAGCAGTACTTC.